This T cell receptor (beta chain) was profiled in a study of human T cells and chemical hapten exposure. Whole-study context: Sensitization was performed using 2% DPC on an approximately 2 cm by approximately 2 cm upper inner arm skin site.

This clonotype was seen a handful of times. MiXCR was run by TCRdb on the RACE reads, yielding one entry per CDR3 protein. This table holds around 380,000 distinct CDR3 sequences, more than 4.5% found once. Noted time point: patch test 1, 2 weeks after DPC sensitization. Indicated treatment: therapeutic diphenylcyclopropenone sensitization with weekly scalp DPC. The CDR3 is 18 residues long. From germline, CDR1 is DFQATT and CDR2 SNEGSKA (reference sequence). Trimming took 5 bases from V and 0 from J; bases not matched to a gene: 13. The source was whole blood, collected in connection with sensitization to the hapten diphenylcyclopropenone (DPC). This sequence was found in a woman aged 45 to 65 with alopecia areata. Some clones in this sample may be carry-over from other donors' samples. The chain has TRBV20-1 and TRBJ2-4, with 10 bases that match TRBD2. The CDR3 coding sequence is TGCAGTGCTGCCAAAGGAGCGGGAGGGCCGGTAGCCAAAAACATTCAGTACTTC. Translating it yields CSAAKGAGGPVAKNIQYF.